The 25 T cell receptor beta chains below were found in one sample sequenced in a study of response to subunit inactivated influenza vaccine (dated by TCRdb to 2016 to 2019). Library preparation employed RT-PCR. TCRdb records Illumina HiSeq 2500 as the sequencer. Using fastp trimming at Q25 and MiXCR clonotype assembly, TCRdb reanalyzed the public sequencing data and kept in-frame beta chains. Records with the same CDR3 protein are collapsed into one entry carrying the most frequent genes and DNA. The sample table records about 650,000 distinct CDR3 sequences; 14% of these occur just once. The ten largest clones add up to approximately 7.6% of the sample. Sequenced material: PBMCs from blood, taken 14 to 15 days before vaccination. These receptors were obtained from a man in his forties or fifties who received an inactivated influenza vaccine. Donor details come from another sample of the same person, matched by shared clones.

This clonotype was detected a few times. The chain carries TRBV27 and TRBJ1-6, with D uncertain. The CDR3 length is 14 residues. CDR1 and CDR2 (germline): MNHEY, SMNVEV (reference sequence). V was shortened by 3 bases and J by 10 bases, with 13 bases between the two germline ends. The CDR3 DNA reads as TGTGCCAGCAGTTTTGAGGTGCAAGGGTCACCCCTCCACTTT. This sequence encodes CASSFEVQGSPLHF.

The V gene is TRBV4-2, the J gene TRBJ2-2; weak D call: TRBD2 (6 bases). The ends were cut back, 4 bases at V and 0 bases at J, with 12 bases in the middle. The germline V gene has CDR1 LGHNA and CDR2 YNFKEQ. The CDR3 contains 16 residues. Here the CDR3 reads CASSRTAGTNTGELFF. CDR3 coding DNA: TGTGCCAGCAGCCGCACGGCGGGGACGAACACCGGGGAGCTGTTTTTT.

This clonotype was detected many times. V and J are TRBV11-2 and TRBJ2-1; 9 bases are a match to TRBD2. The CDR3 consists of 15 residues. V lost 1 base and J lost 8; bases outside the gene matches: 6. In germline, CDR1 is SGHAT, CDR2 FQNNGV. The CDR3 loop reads CASSLVSGSIDEQFF. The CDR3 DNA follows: TGTGCCAGCAGCTTAGTTAGCGGGAGTATCGATGAGCAGTTCTTC.

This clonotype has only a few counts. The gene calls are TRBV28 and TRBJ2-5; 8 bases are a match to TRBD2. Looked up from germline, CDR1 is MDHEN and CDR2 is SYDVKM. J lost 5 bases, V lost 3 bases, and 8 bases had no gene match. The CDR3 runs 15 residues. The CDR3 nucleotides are TGTGCCAGCAGTTTGCCCCAACCGGGAGGGGAGACCCAGTACTTC. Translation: CASSLPQPGGETQYF.

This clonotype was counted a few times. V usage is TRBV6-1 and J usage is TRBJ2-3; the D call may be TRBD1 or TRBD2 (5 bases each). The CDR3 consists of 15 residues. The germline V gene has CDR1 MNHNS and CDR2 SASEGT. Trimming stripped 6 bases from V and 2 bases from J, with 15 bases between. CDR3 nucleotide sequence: TGTGCCAGCAGCCACGGGGCGGGTATCACAGATACGCAGTATTTT. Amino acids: CASSHGAGITDTQYF.

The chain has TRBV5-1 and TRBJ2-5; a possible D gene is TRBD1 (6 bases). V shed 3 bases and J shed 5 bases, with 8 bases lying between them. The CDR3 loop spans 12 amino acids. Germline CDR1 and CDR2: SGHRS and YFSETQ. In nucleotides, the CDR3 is TGCGCCAGCAGCTCGCAGGGGGAGACCCAGTACTTC. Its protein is CASSSQGETQYF. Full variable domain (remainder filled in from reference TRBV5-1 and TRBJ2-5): KAGVTQTPRYLIKTRGQQVTLSCSPISGHRSVSWYQQTPGQGLQFLFEYFSETQRNKGNFPGRFSGRQFSNSRSEMNVSTLELGDSALYLCASSSQGETQYFGPGTRLLVL.

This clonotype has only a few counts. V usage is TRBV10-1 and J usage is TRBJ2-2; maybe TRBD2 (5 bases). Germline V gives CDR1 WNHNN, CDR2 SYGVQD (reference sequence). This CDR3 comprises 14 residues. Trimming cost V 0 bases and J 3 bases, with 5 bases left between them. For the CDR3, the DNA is TGCGCCAGCAGTGAGTCGGACTACACCGGGGAGCTGTTTTTT. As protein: CASSESDYTGELFF.

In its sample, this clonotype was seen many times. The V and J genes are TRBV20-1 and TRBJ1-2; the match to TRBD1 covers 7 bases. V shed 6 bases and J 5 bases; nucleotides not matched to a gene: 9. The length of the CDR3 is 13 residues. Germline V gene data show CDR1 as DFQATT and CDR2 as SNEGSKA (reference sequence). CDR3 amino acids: CSAGAQGQYGYTF. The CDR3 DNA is TGCAGTGCGGGGGCACAGGGGCAATATGGCTACACCTTC.

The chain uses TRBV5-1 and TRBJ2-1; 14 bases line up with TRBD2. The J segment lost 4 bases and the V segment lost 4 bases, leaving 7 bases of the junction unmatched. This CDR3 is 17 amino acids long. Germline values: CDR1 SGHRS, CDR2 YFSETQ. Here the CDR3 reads CASSPGTSGGPYNEQFF. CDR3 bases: TGCGCCAGCAGCCCCGGGACTAGCGGGGGCCCTTACAATGAGCAGTTCTTC.

CDR3 sequence: CAIGAGGETGELFF. The CDR3 coding sequence is TGTGCCATCGGGGCGGGAGGTGAAACCGGGGAGCTGTTTTTT. The V call is TRBV10-3, the J call TRBJ2-2; 8 bases map to TRBD2. This CDR3 has 14 residues. The V gene end was trimmed by 8 bases and the J gene end by 5 bases; junction bases not matched to a gene: 7. The V gene's germline CDR1 is ENHRY and CDR2 SYGVKD.

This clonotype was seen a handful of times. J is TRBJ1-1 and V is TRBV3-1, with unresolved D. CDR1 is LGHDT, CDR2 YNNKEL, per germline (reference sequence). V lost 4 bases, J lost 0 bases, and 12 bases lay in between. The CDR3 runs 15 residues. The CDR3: CASSRSGDLNTEAFF. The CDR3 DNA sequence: TGTGCCAGCAGCCGTTCCGGAGATTTGAACACTGAAGCTTTCTTT.

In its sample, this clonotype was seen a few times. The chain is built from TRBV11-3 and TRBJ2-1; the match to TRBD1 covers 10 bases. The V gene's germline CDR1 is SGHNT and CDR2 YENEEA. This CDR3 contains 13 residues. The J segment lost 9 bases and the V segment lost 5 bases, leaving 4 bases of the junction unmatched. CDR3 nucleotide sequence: TGTGCCAGCAGCCCCGGGACAGGGGCTGAGCAGTTCTTC. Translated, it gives CASSPGTGAEQFF. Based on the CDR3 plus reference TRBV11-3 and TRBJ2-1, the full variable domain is EAGVVQSPRYKIIEKKQPVAFWCNPISGHNTLYWYLQNLGQGPELLIRYENEEAVDDSQLPKDRFSAERLKGVDSTLKIQPAELGDSAVYLCASSPGTGAEQFFGPGTRLTVL.

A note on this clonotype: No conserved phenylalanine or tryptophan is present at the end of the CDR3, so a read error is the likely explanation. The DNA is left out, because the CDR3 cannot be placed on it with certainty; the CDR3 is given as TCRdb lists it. Here the CDR3 reads CASSLGRGRFKL. The chain joins TRBV12-3 or TRBV12-4 to TRBJ2-7; the table names TRBD1, a call not compared with the DNA. The CDR3 is 12 amino acids in total, end residues counted.

The CDR3 DNA is TGTGCCAGCAGTTTCGAACACAACAATGAGCAGTTCTTC. Its translation is CASSFEHNNEQFF. The chain links TRBV12-3 or TRBV12-4 to TRBJ2-1; the D is unclear. The V and J ends lost 3 bases and 5 bases respectively, with 8 bases between them. This CDR3 contains 13 residues.

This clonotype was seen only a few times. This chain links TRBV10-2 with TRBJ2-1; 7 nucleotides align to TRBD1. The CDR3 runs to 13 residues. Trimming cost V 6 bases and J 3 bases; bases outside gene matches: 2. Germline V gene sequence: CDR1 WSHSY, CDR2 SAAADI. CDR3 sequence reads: CASRQGIYNEQFF. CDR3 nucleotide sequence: TGCGCCAGCAGACAGGGGATCTACAATGAGCAGTTCTTC.

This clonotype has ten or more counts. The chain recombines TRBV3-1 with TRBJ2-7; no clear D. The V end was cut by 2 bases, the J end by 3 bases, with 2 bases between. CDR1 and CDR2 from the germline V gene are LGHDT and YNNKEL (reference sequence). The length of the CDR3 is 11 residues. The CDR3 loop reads CASSQLYEQYF. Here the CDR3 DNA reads TGTGCCAGCAGCCAACTCTACGAGCAGTACTTC.

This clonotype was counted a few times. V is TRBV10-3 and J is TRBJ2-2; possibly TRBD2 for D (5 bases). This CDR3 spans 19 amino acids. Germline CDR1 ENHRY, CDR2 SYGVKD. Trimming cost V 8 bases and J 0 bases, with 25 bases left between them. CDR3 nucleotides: TGTGCCATCGCTTCGAGAATAGCGTCAAGCCCTTCGAACACCGGGGAGCTGTTTTTT. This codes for CAIASRIASSPSNTGELFF.

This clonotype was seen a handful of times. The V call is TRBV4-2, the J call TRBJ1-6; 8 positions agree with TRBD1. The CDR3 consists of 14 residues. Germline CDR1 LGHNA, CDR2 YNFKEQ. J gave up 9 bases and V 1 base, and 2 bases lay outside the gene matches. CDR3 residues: CASSQGTGFSPLHF. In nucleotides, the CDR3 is TGTGCCAGCAGCCAAGGGACAGGGTTTTCACCCCTCCACTTT.

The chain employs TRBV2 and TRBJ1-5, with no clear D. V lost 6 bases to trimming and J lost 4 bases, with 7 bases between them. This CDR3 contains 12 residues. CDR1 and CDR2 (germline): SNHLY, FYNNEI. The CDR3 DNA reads TGTGCCAGCAGCCACCAAAATCAGCCCCAGCATTTT. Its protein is CASSHQNQPQHF. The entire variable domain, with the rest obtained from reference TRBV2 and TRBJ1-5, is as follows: EPEVTQTPSHQVTQMGQEVILRCVPISNHLYFYWYRQILGQKVEFLVSFYNNEISEKSEIFDDQFSVERPDGSNFTLKIRSTKLEDSAMYFCASSHQNQPQHFGDGTRLSIL.

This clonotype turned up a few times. For the CDR3, the DNA is TGCGCCAGCAGCCCCTCCTACAAGATTCAGGGGAACTATGGCTACACCTTC. It codes for CASSPSYKIQGNYGYTF. The chain uses TRBV4-3 and TRBJ1-2; TRBD1 is a possible D gene (6 bases). The CDR3 sequence is 17 residues long. V was shortened by 4 bases and J by 2 bases, with 20 bases between the two germline ends. The germline gives CDR1 LGHNA, CDR2 YSLEER.

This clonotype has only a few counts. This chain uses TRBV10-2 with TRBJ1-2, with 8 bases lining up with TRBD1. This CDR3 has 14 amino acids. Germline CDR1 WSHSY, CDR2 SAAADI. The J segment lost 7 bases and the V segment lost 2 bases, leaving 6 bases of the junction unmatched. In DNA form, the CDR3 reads TGCGCCAGCAGTGAGCGGACAGGGAGGGGTGGCTACACCTTC. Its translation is CASSERTGRGGYTF.

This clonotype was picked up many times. The CDR3 loop reads CASSQGTGPFQPQHF. For the CDR3, the DNA is TGTGCCAGCAGCCAAGGGACAGGGCCGTTCCAGCCCCAGCATTTT. The rearrangement links TRBV3-1 to TRBJ1-5; 8 bases fit TRBD1. CDR3 length: 15 residues. V was pared by 1 base and J by 7 bases, with 6 bases of the junction left unmatched. Germline assignment: CDR1 LGHDT and CDR2 YNNKEL (reference sequence).

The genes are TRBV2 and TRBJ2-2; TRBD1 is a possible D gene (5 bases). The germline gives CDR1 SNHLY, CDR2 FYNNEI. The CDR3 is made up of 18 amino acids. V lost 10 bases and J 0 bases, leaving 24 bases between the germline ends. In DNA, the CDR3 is TGTGCCATCAGCCATGGCAGGGAAACGAAAACGAACACCGGGGAGCTGTTTTTT. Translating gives CAISHGRETKTNTGELFF.

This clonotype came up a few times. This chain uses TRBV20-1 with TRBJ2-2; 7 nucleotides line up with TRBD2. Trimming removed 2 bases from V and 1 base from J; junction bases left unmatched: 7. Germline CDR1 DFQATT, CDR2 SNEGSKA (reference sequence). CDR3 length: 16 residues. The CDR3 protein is CSARLSGEGNTGELFF. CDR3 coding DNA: TGCAGTGCTAGATTGAGCGGGGAAGGGAACACCGGGGAGCTGTTTTTT.

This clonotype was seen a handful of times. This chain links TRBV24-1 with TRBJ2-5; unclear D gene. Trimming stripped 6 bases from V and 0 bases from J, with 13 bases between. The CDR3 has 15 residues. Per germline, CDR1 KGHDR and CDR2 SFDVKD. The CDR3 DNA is TGTGCCACCAGTTACGGGTGGGAAGACCAAGAGACCCAGTACTTC. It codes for CATSYGWEDQETQYF.